This T cell receptor beta chain was profiled in a study of tumor and adjacent non-tumor tissue in lung cancer. In the study overall: There were 11 to 12 adenocarcinoma, a couple of squamous cell carcinoma and 1 small cell lung cancer cases. Patients were aged about 30 to 80, fewer than twelve men and about five women, stage I to III.

Worth noting for this clonotype: What it recognizes is unknown.

Study-wide results and limits: Compared with tumor, normal lung showed significantly lower TCR diversity.

Trimming removed 3 bases from V and 2 bases from J, with 14 bases in between. The CDR3 is 15 residues long. CDR1 and CDR2 from the germline V gene are SEHNR and FQNEAQ (reference sequence). No cell sorting was done before RNA was extracted from the tissue. More than 3 cm separated this lung sample from the edge of the tumor. TCRbeta libraries were built with three rounds of nested PCR, modified from ARM-PCR. One entry per CDR3 protein, called by TCRdb with MiXCR from the multiplex PCR reads. The sample lists about 86,000 distinct CDR3 sequences, around 76% occurring once. This chain uses TRBV7-9 with TRBJ2-7; TRBD1 is a possible D gene (6 bases). Source material: distant non-tumor lung tissue. This sequence was found in a woman aged 45-65 years with non-small cell lung cancer. This CDR3 is CASSFSTGYTYEQYF. The DNA for the CDR3 is TGTGCCAGCAGCTTTTCGACAGGCTACACCTACGAGCAGTACTTC.